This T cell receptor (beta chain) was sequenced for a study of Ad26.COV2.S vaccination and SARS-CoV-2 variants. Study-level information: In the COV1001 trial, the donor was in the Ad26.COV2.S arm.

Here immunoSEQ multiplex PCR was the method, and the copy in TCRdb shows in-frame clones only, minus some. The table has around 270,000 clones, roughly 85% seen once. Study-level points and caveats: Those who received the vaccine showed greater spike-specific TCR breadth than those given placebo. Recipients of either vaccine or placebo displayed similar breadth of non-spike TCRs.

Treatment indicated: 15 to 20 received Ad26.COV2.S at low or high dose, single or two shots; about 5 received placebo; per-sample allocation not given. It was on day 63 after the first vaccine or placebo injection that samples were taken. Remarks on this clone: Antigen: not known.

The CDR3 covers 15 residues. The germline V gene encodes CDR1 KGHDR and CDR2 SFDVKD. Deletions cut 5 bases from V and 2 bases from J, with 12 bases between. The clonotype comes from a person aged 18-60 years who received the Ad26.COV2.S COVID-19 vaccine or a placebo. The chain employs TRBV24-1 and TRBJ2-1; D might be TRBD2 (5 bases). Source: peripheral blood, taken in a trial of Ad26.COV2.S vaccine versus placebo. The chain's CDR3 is CATSVSSGAYNEQFF. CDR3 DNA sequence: TGTGCCACCAGTGTTTCGAGCGGAGCCTACAATGAGCAGTTCTTC.